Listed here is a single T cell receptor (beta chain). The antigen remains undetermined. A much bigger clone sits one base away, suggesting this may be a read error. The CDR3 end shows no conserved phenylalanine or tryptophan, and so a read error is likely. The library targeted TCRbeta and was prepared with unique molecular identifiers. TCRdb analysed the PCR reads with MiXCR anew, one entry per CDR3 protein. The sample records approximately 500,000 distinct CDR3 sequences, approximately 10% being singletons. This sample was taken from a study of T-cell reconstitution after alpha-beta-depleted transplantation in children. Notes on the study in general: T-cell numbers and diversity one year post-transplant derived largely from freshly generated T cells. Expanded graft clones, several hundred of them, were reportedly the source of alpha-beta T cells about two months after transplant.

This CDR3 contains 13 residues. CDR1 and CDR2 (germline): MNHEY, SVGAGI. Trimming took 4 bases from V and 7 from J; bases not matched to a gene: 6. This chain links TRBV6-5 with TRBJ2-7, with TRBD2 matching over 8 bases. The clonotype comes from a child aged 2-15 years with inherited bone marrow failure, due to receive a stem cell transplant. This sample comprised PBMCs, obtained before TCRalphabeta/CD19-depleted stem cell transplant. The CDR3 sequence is CASSSPTSVEQYL. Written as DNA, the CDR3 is TGTGCCAGCAGTTCCCCGACTAGCGTAGAGCAGTACCTC.